This entry is about one T cell receptor (beta chain). Clones were read by immunoSEQ multiplex PCR, and TCRdb kept only the in-frame ones, dropping some. The profile shows 40,000 to 50,000 clones, around nine tenths of them singletons. The CDR3 consists of 14 residues. The germline V gene has CDR1 MRHNA and CDR2 SNTAGT. The J segment lost 6 bases and the V segment lost 9 bases, leaving 13 bases of the junction unmatched. This sample is part of a study of blood T cell repertoires in COVID-19. This sequence was found in a man in his fifties or sixties with active COVID-19. The chain is built from TRBV6-4 and TRBJ2-7; 8 bases map to TRBD1. The specimen was peripheral blood. The CDR3 DNA reads TGTGCCAGATTATCGGTCCAGGGGGCGTGCGAGCAGTACTTC. Protein product: CARLSVQGACEQYF.